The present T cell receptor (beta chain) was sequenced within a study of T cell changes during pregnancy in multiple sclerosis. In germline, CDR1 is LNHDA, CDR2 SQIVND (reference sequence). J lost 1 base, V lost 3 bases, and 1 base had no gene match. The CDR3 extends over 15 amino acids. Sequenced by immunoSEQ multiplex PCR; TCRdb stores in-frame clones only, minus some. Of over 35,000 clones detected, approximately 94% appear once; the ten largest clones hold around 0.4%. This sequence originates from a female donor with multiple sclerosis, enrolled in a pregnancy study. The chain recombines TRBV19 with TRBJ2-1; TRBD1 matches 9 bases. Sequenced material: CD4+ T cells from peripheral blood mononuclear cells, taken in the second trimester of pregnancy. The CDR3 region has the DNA TGTGCCAGTAGTATCGACAGGGGGTCCTACAATGAGCAGTTCTTC. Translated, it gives CASSIDRGSYNEQFF.